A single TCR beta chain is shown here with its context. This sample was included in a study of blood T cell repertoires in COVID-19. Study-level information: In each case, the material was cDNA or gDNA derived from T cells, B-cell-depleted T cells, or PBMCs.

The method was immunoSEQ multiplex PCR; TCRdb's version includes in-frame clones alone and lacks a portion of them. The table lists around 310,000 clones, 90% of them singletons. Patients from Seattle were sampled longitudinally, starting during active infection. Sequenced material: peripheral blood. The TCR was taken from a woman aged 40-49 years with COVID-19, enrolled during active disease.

CDR3 sequence (DNA): TGTGCCAGCATCGCGACACCGAACACTGAAGCTTTCTTT. This encodes CASIATPNTEAFF. V gene TRBV18 combines with J gene TRBJ1-1; the D is unclear. The CDR3 extends over 13 amino acids. V shed 8 bases and J shed 1 base, with 11 bases lying between them. CDR1 and CDR2 (germline): KGHSH, LQKENI.